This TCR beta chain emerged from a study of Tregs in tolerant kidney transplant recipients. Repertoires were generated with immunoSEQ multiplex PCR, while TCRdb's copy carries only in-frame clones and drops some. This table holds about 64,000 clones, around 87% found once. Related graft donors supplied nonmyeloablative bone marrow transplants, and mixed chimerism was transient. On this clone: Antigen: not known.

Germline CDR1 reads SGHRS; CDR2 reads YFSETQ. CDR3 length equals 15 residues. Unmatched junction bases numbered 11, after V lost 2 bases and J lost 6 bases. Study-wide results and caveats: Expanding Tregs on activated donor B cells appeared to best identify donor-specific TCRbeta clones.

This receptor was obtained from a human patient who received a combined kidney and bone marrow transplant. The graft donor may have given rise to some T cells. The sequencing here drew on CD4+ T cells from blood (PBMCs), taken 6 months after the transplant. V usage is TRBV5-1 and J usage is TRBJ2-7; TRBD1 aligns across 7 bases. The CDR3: CASSFPIFGTAEQYF. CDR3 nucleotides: TGCGCCAGCAGCTTCCCCATTTTCGGGACAGCCGAGCAGTACTTC.